One sample yielded the 25 T cell receptor beta chains listed below, sequenced in a study of blood T cell repertoires in COVID-19 (dated by TCRdb to about 2020). The library was produced with the immunoSEQ multiplex PCR assay. Not all clones reach the TCRdb copy of this immuneACCESS table, which keeps in-frame sequences only. Checked studies attribute under half of the gap to unresolved V genes and leave the rest unexplained. A total of about 150,000 clones appear in this sample, roughly 91% of them only once. Around 5% of the sample goes to the ten largest clones. Sequenced material: peripheral blood. These receptor sequences come from a man in his late teens or twenties with COVID-19, enrolled during active disease.

The CDR3 region is CASSQDTSSSYEQYF. The CDR3 nucleotides read TGTGCCAGCAGCCAAGATACGTCCAGCTCCTACGAGCAGTACTTC. The V call is TRBV3-1 (or the pseudogene TRBV3-2), the J call TRBJ2-7; D not certain. Germline lookup yields CDR1 LGHDT and CDR2 YNNKEL (reference sequence). V lost 0 bases and J lost 0, with 9 bases in between. This CDR3 is 15 amino acids long.

The V and J genes are TRBV5-6 and TRBJ1-6; D uncertain. Germline CDR1 reads SGHDT; CDR2 reads YYEEEE. V was shortened by 0 bases and J by 10 bases, with 5 bases between the two germline ends. This CDR3 is 12 amino acids long. This CDR3 reads CASSLDNSPLHF. CDR3 nucleotides: TGTGCCAGCAGCTTGGACAACTCACCCCTCCACTTT.

This rearrangement joins TRBV2 to TRBJ2-3; possibly TRBD1 for D (5 bases). The CDR3 sequence is 16 residues long. The ends were cut back, 6 bases at V and 0 bases at J, with 16 bases in the middle. The germline V gene has CDR1 SNHLY and CDR2 FYNNEI. For the CDR3, the DNA is TGTGCCAGCAGAGGACACCATTTATCTAGCACAGATACGCAGTATTTT. It is translated as CASRGHHLSSTDTQYF.

V is TRBV2 and J is TRBJ1-5, with D hard to call. Trimming took 5 bases from V and 7 from J, leaving 15 bases between them. CDR3 length: 14 amino acids. Germline assignment: CDR1 SNHLY and CDR2 FYNNEI. This CDR3 reads CASSLGRVGQPQHF. As DNA, the CDR3 is TGTGCCAGCAGTCTCGGGAGGGTTGGGCAGCCCCAGCATTTT. The variable domain in full, completed from reference TRBV2 and TRBJ1-5, reads EPEVTQTPSHQVTQMGQEVILRCVPISNHLYFYWYRQILGQKVEFLVSFYNNEISEKSEIFDDQFSVERPDGSNFTLKIRSTKLEDSAMYFCASSLGRVGQPQHFGDGTRLSIL.

This chain uses TRBV11-2 with TRBJ1-3, with D maybe TRBD1 (5 bases). The CDR3 loop spans 16 amino acids. Germline lookup yields CDR1 SGHAT and CDR2 FQNNGV. V lost 4 bases to trimming and J lost 1 base, with 14 bases between them. CDR3 nucleotide sequence: TGTGCCAGCAGCTCACGGCAACAGGATTCTGGAAACACCATATATTTT. Residues: CASSSRQQDSGNTIYF. The full variable domain, rest sourced from reference TRBV11-2 and TRBJ1-3, is EAGVAQSPRYKIIEKRQSVAFWCNPISGHATLYWYQQILGQGPKLLIQFQNNGVVDDSQLPKDRFSAERLKGVDSTLKIQPAKLEDSAVYLCASSSRQQDSGNTIYFGEGSWLTVV.

The chain links TRBV5-4 to TRBJ2-3; D perhaps matches TRBD2 (5 bases). The CDR3 is 15 residues long. V was clipped by 3 bases and J by 0 bases, with 11 bases between them. Germline values: CDR1 SGHNT, CDR2 YYREEE (reference sequence). The CDR3 region is CASSSPRGSTDTQYF. CDR3 nucleotides: TGTGCCAGCAGCTCCCCGCGCGGGAGCACAGATACGCAGTATTTT.

The V gene is TRBV18, the J gene TRBJ2-1; D might be TRBD2 (6 bases). Germline V gene lookup returns CDR1 KGHSH and CDR2 LQKENI. The CDR3 loop spans 19 amino acids. Trimming cost V 0 bases and J 2 bases, with 20 bases left between them. CDR3 in DNA: TGTGCCAGCTCACCACCGCCCGGAAAGCGGGTCCAGACCTACAATGAGCAGTTCTTC. Its protein is CASSPPPGKRVQTYNEQFF.

The chain has TRBV2 and TRBJ2-1, with TRBD2 identical over 9 bases. The CDR3 contains 16 residues. Germline-derived CDR1 and CDR2 are SNHLY and FYNNEI. Germline trimming cut 0 bases from V and 4 bases from J; bases unmatched to any gene: 4. CDR3 sequence: CASSEATSGYYNEQFF. Here the CDR3 DNA reads TGTGCCAGCAGTGAAGCGACTAGCGGTTATTACAATGAGCAGTTCTTC.

This clone was found once. The chain uses TRBV14 and TRBJ2-1; the match to TRBD2 covers 7 bases. Looked up from germline, CDR1 is SGHDN and CDR2 is FVKESK. The CDR3 is 16 amino acids. J lost 3 bases, V lost 5 bases, and 10 bases had no gene match. CDR3 amino acids: CASSGSGTIVYNEQFF. The DNA of the CDR3 is TGTGCCAGCAGCGGGTCCGGGACTATTGTCTACAATGAGCAGTTCTTC.

This clone was counted only a few times. The rearrangement links TRBV28 to TRBJ2-1, with 13 bases matching TRBD2. This CDR3 has 16 amino acids. Germline CDR1 and CDR2: MDHEN and SYDVKM. The J segment lost 4 bases and the V segment lost 6 bases, leaving 6 bases of the junction unmatched. The CDR3 is CASSSGLAGRYNEQFF. The DNA of the CDR3 is TGTGCCAGCAGCTCGGGACTAGCGGGAAGGTACAATGAGCAGTTCTTC.

Turning to this clone: At one of its ends the junction is not consistent with the germline gene, which may arise from a read error. The V gene is TRBV7-9, the J gene TRBJ1-4; D call uncertain. The CDR3 sequence is 14 residues long. Germline V lookup: CDR1 SEHNR, CDR2 FQNEAQ (reference sequence). The CDR3 here is CASSSRQANEKLLF. CDR3 nucleotides: TGTGCCAGCAGCTCCCGGCAGGCGAATGAAAAACTGCTTTTT.

CDR3 in amino acids: CASSVDPGEGNNEQFF. The CDR3 DNA sequence: TGTGCCAGCAGCGTAGACCCGGGAGAGGGCAACAATGAGCAGTTCTTC. The V and J genes are TRBV9 and TRBJ2-1; possible D gene TRBD2, 6 bases. Germline lookup yields CDR1 SGDLS and CDR2 YYNGEE. This CDR3 has 16 residues. Trimming shortened V by 0 bases and J by 5 bases, and 15 bases separated the two germline ends.

The chain joins TRBV7-6 to TRBJ2-2; D is uncertain. Trimming shortened V by 7 bases and J by 3 bases, and 15 bases separated the two germline ends. This CDR3 comprises 15 residues. Germline V gene data show CDR1 as SGHVS and CDR2 as FNYEAQ. CDR3 bases: TGTGCCAGCACCACTCCGTCGCAGGACACCGGGGAGCTGTTTTTT. It specifies CASTTPSQDTGELFF.

A word on this clone: The limits of the CDR3 on the DNA are not certain, so only TCRdb's listed CDR3 is given. The chain links TRBV6-5 to TRBJ1-3. CDR1 MNHEY and CDR2 SVGAGI come from the germline V gene. The CDR3 spans 14 amino acids, including both terminal residues. CDR3 sequence reads: CASSSSVSGNTIYF.

The rearrangement links TRBV30 to TRBJ1-3; TRBD1 aligns across 7 bases. CDR3 length: 17 amino acids. The trim removed 5 bases at V and 0 bases at J, leaving 13 bases unmatched. The germline gives CDR1 GTSNPN, CDR2 SVGIG (reference sequence). The CDR3 loop reads CAWSGTAILISGNTIYF. CDR3 bases: TGTGCCTGGTCCGGGACAGCGATCCTCATCTCTGGAAACACCATATATTTT.

The chain carries TRBV7-2 and TRBJ2-1, with a tentative D call TRBD2 (6 bases). Between the trimmed V and J ends, which lost 5 bases and 7 bases, there was a span of 6 bases. The germline gives CDR1 SGHTA, CDR2 FQGNSA. The CDR3 consists of 11 residues. In nucleotides, the CDR3 is TGTGCCAGCAGCCGGGGGAATGAGCAGTTCTTC. This gives the protein CASSRGNEQFF.

Note on this clone: The same CDR3 arises from other DNA sequences in this sample as well. The chain joins TRBV24-1 to TRBJ1-2; D remains unclear. CDR3 length: 12 amino acids. Trimming pared 1 base from V and 8 bases from J, leaving 7 bases between. In germline, CDR1 is KGHDR, CDR2 SFDVKD. The CDR3 DNA follows: TGTGCCACCAGTGATTTCTCGGGAGGCTACACCTTC. Protein product: CATSDFSGGYTF.

This CDR3 reads CASRPGSPYEQYF. For the CDR3, the DNA is TGTGCCAGCCGGCCAGGGTCCCCCTACGAGCAGTACTTC. V is TRBV6-1 and J is TRBJ2-7; tentative D call: TRBD1 (5 bases). Deletions cut 8 bases from V and 2 bases from J, with 13 bases between. CDR1 and CDR2 (germline): MNHNS, SASEGT. The CDR3 consists of 13 residues.

The CDR3 loop reads CSVLTSGPPYEQYF. CDR3 coding DNA: TGCAGCGTTTTGACTAGCGGCCCACCCTACGAGCAGTACTTC. The chain links TRBV29-1 to TRBJ2-7; 9 bases match TRBD2. The CDR3 is made up of 14 amino acids. V was clipped by 5 bases and J by 2 bases; unmatched bases: 7. Germline CDR1 and CDR2: SQVTM and ANQGSEA.

The J gene is TRBJ1-2, the V gene TRBV24-1, with 12 bases matching TRBD1. Germline CDR1 KGHDR, CDR2 SFDVKD. With V trimmed by 3 bases and J by 3 bases, 4 bases remained unmatched. CDR3 length: 16 residues. The CDR3: CATSDPGTGGDYGYTF. The CDR3 region has the DNA TGTGCCACCAGTGATCCAGGGACAGGGGGCGACTATGGCTACACCTTC.

The rearrangement links TRBV3-1 (or the pseudogene TRBV3-2) to TRBJ2-7; 10 bases agree with TRBD1. The CDR3 covers 15 residues. Germline-derived CDR1 and CDR2 are LGHDT and YNNKEL (reference sequence). V was pared by 1 base and J by 3 bases, with 3 bases of the junction left unmatched. The CDR3 loop reads CASSQGGQGSYEQYF. The CDR3 DNA reads TGTGCCAGCAGCCAAGGGGGACAGGGGAGCTACGAGCAGTACTTC.

This chain uses TRBV27 with TRBJ2-7; 13 bases map to TRBD2. The CDR3 is 15 residues long. The junction had 5 bases not matched to a gene; V was cut back by 4 bases and J by 5 bases. Germline-derived CDR1 and CDR2 are MNHEY and SMNVEV (reference sequence). The CDR3: CASSSGLAGSNEQYF. The CDR3 bases are TGTGCCAGCAGTTCGGGACTAGCGGGAAGTAACGAGCAGTACTTC.

This clone appeared a single time. This chain connects TRBV7-9 to TRBJ1-1; possible D gene TRBD1, 6 bases. The V and J ends lost 8 bases and 6 bases respectively, with 13 bases between them. The CDR3 covers 12 residues. Per germline, CDR1 SEHNR and CDR2 FQNEAQ (reference sequence). CDR3 in DNA: TGTGCCAGCTCCCCGGGGGGCTCTGAAGCTTTCTTT. As protein: CASSPGGSEAFF.

This clone occurred once. This chain connects TRBV29-1 to TRBJ2-3; possibly TRBD2 for D (6 bases). Germline CDR1 is SQVTM and CDR2 is ANQGSEA. This CDR3 spans 15 amino acids. V was pared by 6 bases and J by 2 bases, with 18 bases between. The CDR3 nucleotides read TGCAGCGTGATGCTAGCGCCCACACACACAGATACGCAGTATTTT. Encoded protein: CSVMLAPTHTDTQYF.

The chain has TRBV7-2 and TRBJ2-7; possibly TRBD1 for D (5 bases). The CDR3 contains 13 residues. Germline V gene sequence: CDR1 SGHTA, CDR2 FQGNSA. V gave up 3 bases and J gave up 12 bases, with 18 bases separating them. In DNA, the CDR3 is TGTGCCAGCAGCTTTGAAACAGGCCGACCTTCGTACTTC. Encoded protein: CASSFETGRPSYF.